This T cell receptor (beta chain) derives from a study of identical twins. This clonotype has just a few counts. What it binds is not known. TCRdb re-called the 5' RACE reads through MiXCR, storing one row per CDR3 protein. Seen here are a few hundred thousand distinct CDR3 sequences, about 9% observed once, and the top ten hold about 3%. Germline V lookup: CDR1 SEHNR, CDR2 FQNEAQ (reference sequence). Trimming removed 5 bases from V and 2 bases from J, with 13 bases in between. This CDR3 has 14 amino acids. Study results and limitations: The more abundant beta clonotypes in cord blood had fewer insertions, and memory repertoires did not show this.

These data are also associated with another study on yellow fever vaccine responses in identical twins.

This sequence was found in a young woman in good health. Sequencing was performed on CD8+ T cells sorted from blood. The chain combines TRBV7-9 with TRBJ2-7, with D hard to call. The CDR3 spells CASSPRLPTYEQYF. CDR3 coding DNA: TGTGCCAGCAGCCCAAGGCTGCCTACCTACGAGCAGTACTTC.